This TCR beta chain emerged from a study of T cell responses to AZD1222 COVID-19 vaccine. Produced via immunoSEQ multiplex PCR; TCRdb's table is partial and in-frame only. The sample contains some 89,000 clones, roughly nine tenths of which appear only once. The CDR3 consists of 15 residues. V gave up 7 bases and J gave up 1 base, with 14 bases separating them. CDR1 and CDR2 from the germline V gene are GTSNPN and SVGIG (reference sequence). Study-level points and caveats: Only after the peak T cell response were repertoires sampled. Baseline serostatus was positive in only a handful of AZD1222 recipients. Targets within unmutated variant regions were reportedly found for nearly half of spike-specific TCRs.

In regard to this clone: As yet, its antigen is unknown.

This chain links TRBV30 with TRBJ1-6, with D hard to call. This clonotype was obtained from an adult in good health. Here the sequenced sample was peripheral blood, taken on day 0 of AZD1222 vaccination. DNA of the CDR3: TGTGCCTTAGAATTGGGAGTGTCCTATAATTCACCCCTCCACTTT. Encoded protein: CALELGVSYNSPLHF. The variable domain in full, completed from reference TRBV30 and TRBJ1-6, reads SQTIHQWPATLVQPVGSPLSLECTVEGTSNPNLYWYRQAAGRGLQLLFYSVGIGQISSEVPQNLSASRPQDRQFILSSKKLLLSDSGFYLCALELGVSYNSPLHFGNGTRLTVT.